This T cell receptor beta chain was obtained from a study of PD-1 blockade in classical Hodgkin lymphoma. Profiling relied on immunoSEQ multiplex PCR, and the TCRdb table lists in-frame clones only, not all of them. The sample lists more than 90,000 clones; 81% were seen once. Germline CDR1 is SGHNT and CDR2 is YYREEE (reference sequence). Trimming left V 0 bases short and J 10 bases short, with 11 bases between. The CDR3 spans 13 residues. Regarding this clone: Its antigen is not identified.

Each patient relapsed following autologous stem cell transplantation, and prior brentuximab vedotin exposure differed. Study observations and caveats: Why the repertoires differ is still unclear, perhaps disease activity or prior therapy.

The sample in question was peripheral blood mononuclear cells (PBMCs), obtained before the second cycle of nivolumab. V gene TRBV5-4 combines with J gene TRBJ2-1, with D unclear. The receptor comes from a human donor with classical Hodgkin lymphoma. CDR3 coding DNA: TGTGCCAGCAGCTTGGTCGCAGTGGGGGAGCAGTTCTTC. The encoded protein is CASSLVAVGEQFF.